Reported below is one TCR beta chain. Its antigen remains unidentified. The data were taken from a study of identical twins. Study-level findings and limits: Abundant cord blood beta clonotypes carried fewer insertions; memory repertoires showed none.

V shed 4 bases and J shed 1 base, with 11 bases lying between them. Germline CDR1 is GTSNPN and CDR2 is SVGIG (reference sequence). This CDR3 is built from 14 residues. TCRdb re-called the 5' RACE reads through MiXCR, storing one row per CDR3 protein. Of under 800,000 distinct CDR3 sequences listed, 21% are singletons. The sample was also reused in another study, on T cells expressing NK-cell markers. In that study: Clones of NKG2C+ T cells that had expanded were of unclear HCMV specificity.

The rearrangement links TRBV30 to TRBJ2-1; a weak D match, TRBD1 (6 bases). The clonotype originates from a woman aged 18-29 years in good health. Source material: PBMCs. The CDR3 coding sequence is TGTGCCTGGAATAAGGGGGAATCCTACAATGAGCAGTTCTTC. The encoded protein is CAWNKGESYNEQFF.